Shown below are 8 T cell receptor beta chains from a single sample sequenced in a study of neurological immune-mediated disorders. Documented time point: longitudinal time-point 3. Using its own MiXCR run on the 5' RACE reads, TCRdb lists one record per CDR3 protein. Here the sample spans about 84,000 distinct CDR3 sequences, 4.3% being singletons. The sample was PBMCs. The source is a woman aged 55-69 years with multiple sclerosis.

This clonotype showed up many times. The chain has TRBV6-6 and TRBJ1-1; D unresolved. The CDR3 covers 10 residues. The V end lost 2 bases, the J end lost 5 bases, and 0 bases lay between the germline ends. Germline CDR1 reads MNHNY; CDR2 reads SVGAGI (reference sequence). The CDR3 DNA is TGTGCCAGCAGTTACACTGAAGCTTTCTTT. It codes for CASSYTEAFF.

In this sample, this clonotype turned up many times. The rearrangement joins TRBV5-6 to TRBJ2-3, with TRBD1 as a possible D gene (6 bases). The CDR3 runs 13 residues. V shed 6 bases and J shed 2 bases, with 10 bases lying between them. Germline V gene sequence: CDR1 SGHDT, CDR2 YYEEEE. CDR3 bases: TGTGCCAGCACCGGACAGCCCACAGATACGCAGTATTTT. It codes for CASTGQPTDTQYF.

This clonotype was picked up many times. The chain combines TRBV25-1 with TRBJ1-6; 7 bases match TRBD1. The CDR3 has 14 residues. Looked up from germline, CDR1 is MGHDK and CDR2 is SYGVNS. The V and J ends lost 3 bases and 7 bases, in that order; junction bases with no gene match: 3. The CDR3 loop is CASSDTRGNSPLHF. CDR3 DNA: TGTGCCAGCAGTGATACCAGGGGGAATTCACCCCTCCACTTT.

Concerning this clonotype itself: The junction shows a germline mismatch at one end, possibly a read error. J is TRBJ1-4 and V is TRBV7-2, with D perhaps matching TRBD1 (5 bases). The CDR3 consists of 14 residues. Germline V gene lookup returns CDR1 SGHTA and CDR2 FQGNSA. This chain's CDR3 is CASSQGGANEKLFF. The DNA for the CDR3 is TGTGCCAGCAGCCAGGGTGGGGCTAATGAAAAACTTTTTTTT.

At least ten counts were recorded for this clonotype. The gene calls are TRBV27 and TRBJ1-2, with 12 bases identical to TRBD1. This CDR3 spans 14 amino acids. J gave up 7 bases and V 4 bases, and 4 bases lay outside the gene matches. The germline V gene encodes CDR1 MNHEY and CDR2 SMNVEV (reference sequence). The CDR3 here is CASSSGTGGGGYTF. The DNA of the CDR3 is TGTGCCAGCAGTTCCGGGACAGGGGGCGGTGGCTACACCTTC.

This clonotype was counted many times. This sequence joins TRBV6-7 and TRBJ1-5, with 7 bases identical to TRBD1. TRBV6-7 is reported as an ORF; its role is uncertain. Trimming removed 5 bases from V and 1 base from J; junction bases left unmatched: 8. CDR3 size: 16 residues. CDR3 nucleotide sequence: TGTGCCAGCAGTAGACCGACAGGGAGAAGCAATCAGCCCCAGCATTTT. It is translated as CASSRPTGRSNQPQHF.

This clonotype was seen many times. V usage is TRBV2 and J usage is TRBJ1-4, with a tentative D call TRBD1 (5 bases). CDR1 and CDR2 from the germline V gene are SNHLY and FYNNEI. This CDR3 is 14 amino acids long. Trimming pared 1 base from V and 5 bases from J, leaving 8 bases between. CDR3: CASSEVAGNEKLFF. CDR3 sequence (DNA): TGTGCCAGCAGTGAAGTGGCAGGGAATGAAAAACTGTTTTTT.

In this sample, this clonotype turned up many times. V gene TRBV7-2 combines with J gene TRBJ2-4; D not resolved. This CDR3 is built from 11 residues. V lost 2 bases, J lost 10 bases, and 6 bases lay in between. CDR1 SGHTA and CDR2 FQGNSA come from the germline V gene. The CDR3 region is CASSLMGIQYF. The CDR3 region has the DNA TGTGCCAGCAGCTTAATGGGAATTCAGTACTTC.